Listed here are 9 T cell receptor beta chains from one sample, sequenced in a study of T-cell memory formation after mild COVID-19. TCRdb re-called the 5' RACE reads through MiXCR, storing one row per CDR3 protein. The sample has under 600,000 distinct CDR3 sequences, about 20% seen once. Sequenced sample: PBMCs or a T cell subset sorted from them (not recorded which). Receptors originate from an adult woman who had mild COVID-19 (a few samples of this study predate the infection). Cell type and time point are not known.

This clonotype appeared a few times. V and J are TRBV19 and TRBJ2-5, with D perhaps matching TRBD1 or TRBD2 (5 bases each). CDR1 is LNHDA, CDR2 SQIVND, per germline (reference sequence). The V and J ends lost 4 bases and 5 bases respectively, with 17 bases between them. The CDR3 extends over 15 amino acids. The CDR3 reads CASSTWDASEETQYF. DNA of the CDR3: TGTGCCAGTAGTACTTGGGACGCCTCGGAGGAGACCCAGTACTTC.

This clonotype was counted a few times. CDR3: CASSRDRVSEAFF. CDR3 bases: TGTGCCAGCTCACGGGACAGGGTCTCTGAAGCTTTCTTT. V is TRBV18 and J is TRBJ1-1; 9 nucleotides line up with TRBD1. Germline-derived CDR1 and CDR2 are KGHSH and LQKENI. V was pared by 4 bases and J by 6 bases, with 3 bases of the junction left unmatched. CDR3 length: 13 amino acids.

The V call is TRBV7-6, the J call TRBJ1-1; D unresolved. Germline loops: CDR1 SGHVS, CDR2 FNYEAQ. The CDR3 is made up of 15 amino acids. Trimming pared 5 bases from V and 0 bases from J, leaving 13 bases between. The CDR3 DNA reads TGTGCCAGCAGCAACACACGGACGGTGAACACTGAAGCTTTCTTT. This translates into CASSNTRTVNTEAFF.

This clonotype was observed a few times. The rearrangement uses TRBV9 and TRBJ2-3; possibly TRBD1 or TRBD2 for D (5 bases each). The V gene lost 3 bases and the J gene lost 7 bases, with 15 bases spanning the gap. The CDR3 runs 14 residues. Germline V CDR1 and CDR2: SGDLS, YYNGEE. This CDR3 reads CASSGDRPANTQYF. CDR3 nucleotide sequence: TGTGCCAGCAGCGGGGACCGACCGGCTAATACGCAGTATTTT.

The table lists this clonotype with a few counts. The genes are TRBV13 and TRBJ2-4; D perhaps matches TRBD2 (5 bases). CDR1 and CDR2 (germline): PRHDT, FYEKMQ (reference sequence). The CDR3 sequence is 16 residues long. V was shortened by 4 bases and J by 1 base, with 14 bases between the two germline ends. Here the CDR3 reads CASSSRGVAAKNIQYF. CDR3 sequence (DNA): TGTGCCAGCAGCTCCCGGGGTGTAGCGGCCAAAAACATTCAGTACTTC.

V and J are TRBV28 and TRBJ1-4, with D perhaps matching TRBD1 (5 bases). The V end lost 6 bases, the J end lost 6 bases, and 17 bases lay between the germline ends. This CDR3 is built from 15 residues. Germline V gene sequence: CDR1 MDHEN, CDR2 SYDVKM. The CDR3 reads CASRGSGAGYEKLFF. The CDR3 DNA reads TGTGCCAGCAGAGGAAGTGGGGCGGGATATGAAAAACTGTTTTTT.

The V call is TRBV12-3 or TRBV12-4, the J call TRBJ2-1; 10 bases match TRBD2. CDR3 length: 16 amino acids. Trimming at V came to 6 bases and at J to 3 bases, leaving 8 bases not matched to a gene. The CDR3 DNA follows: TGTGCCAGCAGCCCTACTAGCGGGGTTGACTACAATGAGCAGTTCTTC. Its translation is CASSPTSGVDYNEQFF.

The gene calls are TRBV2 and TRBJ1-4; the match to TRBD1 covers 7 bases. This CDR3 comprises 15 residues. Germline CDR1 and CDR2: SNHLY and FYNNEI. With 5 bases clipped from V and 5 bases from J, the junction kept 8 bases outside the gene matches. The CDR3 loop is CASSRNRGVNEKLFF. CDR3 nucleotides: TGTGCCAGCAGTCGGAACAGGGGCGTAAATGAAAAACTGTTTTTT. Variable domain in full (rest from reference TRBV2 and TRBJ1-4): EPEVTQTPSHQVTQMGQEVILRCVPISNHLYFYWYRQILGQKVEFLVSFYNNEISEKSEIFDDQFSVERPDGSNFTLKIRSTKLEDSAMYFCASSRNRGVNEKLFFGSGTQLSVL.

This clonotype has a handful of counts. The rearrangement joins TRBV30 to TRBJ2-7; 8 bases line up with TRBD1. V was pared by 3 bases and J by 7 bases, with 11 bases of the junction left unmatched. The CDR3 loop spans 14 amino acids. Germline lookup yields CDR1 GTSNPN and CDR2 SVGIG (reference sequence). The CDR3 region is CAWSAGQGRSEQYF. The CDR3 DNA follows: TGTGCCTGGAGCGCCGGACAGGGCCGATCAGAGCAGTACTTC.